The rows below give T cell receptor beta chains drawn from one sample of a study of blood T cell repertoires in COVID-19. TCRdb's table, derived via immunoSEQ multiplex PCR, lists solely in-frame clones and lacks some. The sample has 300,000 to 400,000 clones, about 88% seen once. Sample: peripheral blood. The receptors come from a human donor in a cohort sampled during active COVID-19. Each CDR3 is given with its conserved first and last residue. The D gene is left open where the match is weak. The size of a clone is reported for some rows only, either as once, few or many, or as a class for expanded clones.

j_gene: TRBJ1-4
d_gene: .
abundance: .
v_gene: TRBV13
CDR3aa: CASSSRTISGKLFF
CDR3nt: TGTGCCAGCAGCTCGAGGACCATAAGCGGAAAACTGTTTTTT

j_gene: TRBJ1-5
d_gene: .
abundance: .
v_gene: TRBV27
CDR3aa: CASSLRRNSNQPQHF
CDR3nt: TGTGCCAGCAGTTTAAGGCGGAACAGCAATCAGCCCCAGCATTTT

j_gene: TRBJ2-3
d_gene: .
abundance: .
v_gene: TRBV3-1/TRBV3-2
CDR3aa: CASSQEGADTQYF
CDR3nt: TGTGCCAGCAGCCAGGAAGGAGCAGATACGCAGTATTTT

j_gene: TRBJ2-1
d_gene: .
abundance: .
v_gene: TRBV13
CDR3aa: CASRETGYRNEQFF
CDR3nt: TGTGCCAGCAGGGAAACAGGGTACCGCAATGAGCAGTTCTTC

j_gene: TRBJ2-7
d_gene: TRBD2
abundance: .
v_gene: TRBV10-1
CDR3aa: CATSTGGGGSMLYF
CDR3nt: TGCGCCACCTCGACCGGGGGGGGCGGGAGCATGTTGTACTTC

j_gene: TRBJ1-1
d_gene: TRBD1
abundance: .
v_gene: TRBV5-4
CDR3aa: CASSGGTANMNTEAFF
CDR3nt: TGTGCCAGCAGCGGGGGGACAGCCAACATGAACACTGAAGCTTTCTTT

j_gene: TRBJ1-4
d_gene: TRBD1
abundance: .
v_gene: TRBV7-2
CDR3aa: CASSFRQGAANEKLFF
CDR3nt: TGTGCCAGCAGCTTCCGCCAGGGGGCGGCTAATGAAAAACTGTTTTTT

j_gene: TRBJ1-1
d_gene: .
abundance: .
v_gene: TRBV24-1
CDR3aa: CATSGPSNTEAFF
CDR3nt: TGTGCCACCAGTGGTCCATCGAACACTGAAGCTTTCTTT

j_gene: TRBJ2-1
d_gene: TRBD2
abundance: .
v_gene: TRBV7-2
CDR3aa: CASSLGGDYYNEQFF
CDR3nt: TGTGCCAGCAGCTTAGGCGGGGACTACTACAATGAGCAGTTCTTC

j_gene: TRBJ2-7
d_gene: .
abundance: .
v_gene: TRBV20-1
CDR3aa: CSASDAYEQYF
CDR3nt: TGCAGTGCTAGTGACGCCTACGAGCAGTACTTC

j_gene: TRBJ2-7
d_gene: TRBD2
abundance: .
v_gene: TRBV7-9
CDR3aa: CASSVGLAGLEHEQYF
CDR3nt: TGTGCCAGCAGCGTGGGACTAGCGGGACTAGAACACGAGCAGTACTTC

j_gene: TRBJ2-7
d_gene: .
abundance: .
v_gene: TRBV15
CDR3aa: CATSRAGLSYEQYF
CDR3nt: TGTGCCACCAGCAGAGCAGGGCTCTCCTACGAGCAGTACTTC

j_gene: TRBJ1-1
d_gene: TRBD1
abundance: .
v_gene: TRBV7-2
CDR3aa: CASSLATGWNTEAFF
CDR3nt: TGTGCCAGCAGCTTAGCGACAGGGTGGAACACTGAAGCTTTCTTT

j_gene: TRBJ1-1
d_gene: .
abundance: .
v_gene: TRBV21-1
CDR3aa: CASRGGTEAFF
CDR3nt: TGTGCCAGCAGAGGGGGAACTGAAGCTTTCTTT

j_gene: TRBJ1-6
d_gene: .
abundance: .
v_gene: TRBV7-9
CDR3aa: CASNHRDSPLHF
CDR3nt: TGTGCCAGCAACCACAGGGATTCACCCCTCCACTTT

j_gene: TRBJ2-1
d_gene: TRBD2
abundance: once
v_gene: TRBV30
CDR3aa: CAWSVVAGLSEQFF
CDR3nt: TGTGCCTGGAGTGTAGTAGCGGGACTGTCGGAGCAGTTCTTC

j_gene: TRBJ2-7
d_gene: .
abundance: .
v_gene: TRBV5-1
CDR3aa: CASSLGAISEQYF
CDR3nt: TGCGCCAGCAGCTTGGGTGCCATCAGTGAGCAGTACTTC

j_gene: TRBJ1-1
d_gene: .
abundance: .
v_gene: TRBV18
CDR3aa: CASRGGNTEAFF
CDR3nt: TGTGCCAGCCGCGGGGGGAACACTGAAGCTTTCTTT

j_gene: TRBJ1-1
d_gene: TRBD1
abundance: .
v_gene: TRBV30
CDR3aa: CAWSVRVGGRVPTEAFF
CDR3nt: TGTGCCTGGAGTGTAAGGGTAGGGGGCAGGGTGCCCACTGAAGCTTTCTTT

j_gene: TRBJ2-3
d_gene: .
abundance: .
v_gene: TRBV9
CDR3aa: CASSAFTDTQYF
CDR3nt: TGTGCCAGCAGCGCCTTCACAGATACGCAGTATTTT

j_gene: TRBJ2-5
d_gene: .
abundance: few
v_gene: TRBV5-1
CDR3aa: CASSIQDQETQYF
CDR3nt: TGCGCCAGCAGCATACAGGACCAAGAGACCCAGTACTTC

j_gene: TRBJ2-3
d_gene: TRBD2
abundance: .
v_gene: TRBV5-4
CDR3aa: CASSWRTSGSPKGTDTQYF
CDR3nt: TGTGCCAGCAGCTGGCGAACTAGCGGGAGCCCCAAGGGCACAGATACGCAGTATTTT

j_gene: TRBJ2-2
d_gene: .
abundance: once
v_gene: TRBV28
CDR3aa: CASSLTPGELFF
CDR3nt: TGTGCCAGCAGTTTAACTCCCGGGGAGCTGTTTTTT

j_gene: TRBJ1-2
d_gene: .
abundance: .
v_gene: TRBV30
CDR3aa: CAWRVSVSYTF
CDR3nt: TGTGCCTGGAGGGTGAGCGTAAGCTACACCTTC

j_gene: TRBJ1-2
d_gene: .
abundance: .
v_gene: TRBV7-9
CDR3aa: CASSFSGDFNYGYTF
CDR3nt: TGTGCCAGCAGCTTCTCAGGGGATTTTAACTATGGCTACACCTTC

j_gene: TRBJ1-5
d_gene: TRBD1
abundance: .
v_gene: TRBV6-4
CDR3aa: CASPKKGQGNNQPQHF
CDR3nt: TGTGCCAGTCCTAAGAAGGGACAGGGTAACAATCAGCCCCAGCATTTT

j_gene: TRBJ1-2
d_gene: TRBD1
abundance: .
v_gene: TRBV28
CDR3aa: CARGTGGAAGGYTF
CDR3nt: TGTGCCAGGGGGACAGGGGGCGCAGCAGGTGGCTACACCTTC

j_gene: TRBJ1-4
d_gene: .
abundance: .
v_gene: TRBV27
CDR3aa: CASSATRVNEKLFF
CDR3nt: TGTGCCAGCAGTGCGACCCGGGTTAATGAAAAACTGTTTTTT

j_gene: TRBJ1-2
d_gene: .
abundance: .
v_gene: TRBV5-4
CDR3aa: CASSFRGGNYGYTF
CDR3nt: TGTGCCAGCAGCTTCAGGGGTGGCAACTATGGCTACACCTTC

j_gene: TRBJ2-1
d_gene: TRBD2
abundance: few
v_gene: TRBV7-9
CDR3aa: CASSPSSGGRVNEQFF
CDR3nt: TGTGCCAGCAGCCCTTCTAGCGGGGGTCGGGTGAATGAGCAGTTCTTC

j_gene: TRBJ2-3
d_gene: .
abundance: .
v_gene: TRBV30
CDR3aa: CAWSVQRLASTDTQYF
CDR3nt: TGTGCCTGGAGTGTACAGCGGCTAGCTAGCACAGATACGCAGTATTTT

j_gene: TRBJ1-1
d_gene: .
abundance: .
v_gene: TRBV5-1
CDR3aa: CASRPGGISEAFF
CDR3nt: TGCGCCAGCAGGCCGGGAGGGATCTCTGAAGCTTTCTTT

j_gene: TRBJ1-4
d_gene: TRBD1
abundance: once
v_gene: TRBV30
CDR3aa: CAWRDRGYEKLFF
CDR3nt: TGTGCCTGGAGGGACAGGGGCTATGAAAAACTGTTTTTT

j_gene: TRBJ1-1
d_gene: TRBD1
abundance: .
v_gene: TRBV28
CDR3aa: CASSSGQGALSGVNTEAFF
CDR3nt: TGTGCCAGCAGTTCGGGACAGGGGGCCCTATCCGGGGTGAACACTGAAGCTTTCTTT

j_gene: TRBJ1-4
d_gene: .
abundance: few
v_gene: TRBV6-5
CDR3aa: CASSYLGQGSQKLFF
CDR3nt: TGTGCCAGCAGTTACTTAGGGCAGGGGAGCCAAAAACTGTTTTTT

j_gene: TRBJ2-3
d_gene: TRBD2
abundance: .
v_gene: TRBV9
CDR3aa: CASSVEPSGRSQYF
CDR3nt: TGTGCCAGCAGCGTAGAGCCTAGCGGGAGATCGCAGTATTTT

j_gene: TRBJ2-2
d_gene: TRBD2
abundance: .
v_gene: TRBV19
CDR3aa: CASSIGAGAGELFF
CDR3nt: TGTGCCAGTAGTATTGGGGCGGGGGCCGGGGAGCTGTTTTTT

j_gene: TRBJ2-7
d_gene: TRBD1
abundance: .
v_gene: TRBV9
CDR3aa: CASSEGTGVQQYF
CDR3nt: TGTGCCAGCAGCGAGGGAACAGGGGTGCAGCAGTACTTC

j_gene: TRBJ1-1
d_gene: .
abundance: .
v_gene: TRBV3-1/TRBV3-2
CDR3aa: CASSRIESGEAFF
CDR3nt: TGTGCCAGCAGCCGTATCGAGTCAGGGGAAGCTTTCTTT

j_gene: TRBJ2-2
d_gene: TRBD2
abundance: .
v_gene: TRBV7-2
CDR3aa: CASSFLAGGPTGELFF
CDR3nt: TGTGCCAGCAGCTTCCTAGCGGGGGGGCCCACCGGGGAGCTGTTTTTT

j_gene: TRBJ2-7
d_gene: TRBD2
abundance: .
v_gene: TRBV9
CDR3aa: CASSVGAGLAGEQYF
CDR3nt: TGTGCCAGCAGCGTAGGAGCGGGACTAGCGGGAGAGCAGTACTTC